This T cell receptor beta chain stems from a study of blood T cells in healthy people across ages. Through a sample-barcoded 5' primer and a J-beta primer mix, a second PCR was run for roughly 6 to 11 cycles. TCRdb re-called the 5' RACE reads through MiXCR, storing one row per CDR3 protein. This table holds approximately 1.5 million distinct CDR3 sequences, 42% found once. This CDR3 contains 15 residues. Germline V CDR1 and CDR2: MNHEY, SMNVEV (reference sequence). The gene calls are TRBV27 and TRBJ2-4; 8 bases fit TRBD2. The J call may be in error: the DNA end matches TRBJ2-7 better. The sequence derives from a woman younger than 30 in good health. Sequenced material: blood. The CDR3 protein is CASSLASGYFYEQYF. The CDR3 coding sequence is TGTGCCAGCAGTCTCGCTAGCGGGTATTTCTACGAGCAGTACTTC.